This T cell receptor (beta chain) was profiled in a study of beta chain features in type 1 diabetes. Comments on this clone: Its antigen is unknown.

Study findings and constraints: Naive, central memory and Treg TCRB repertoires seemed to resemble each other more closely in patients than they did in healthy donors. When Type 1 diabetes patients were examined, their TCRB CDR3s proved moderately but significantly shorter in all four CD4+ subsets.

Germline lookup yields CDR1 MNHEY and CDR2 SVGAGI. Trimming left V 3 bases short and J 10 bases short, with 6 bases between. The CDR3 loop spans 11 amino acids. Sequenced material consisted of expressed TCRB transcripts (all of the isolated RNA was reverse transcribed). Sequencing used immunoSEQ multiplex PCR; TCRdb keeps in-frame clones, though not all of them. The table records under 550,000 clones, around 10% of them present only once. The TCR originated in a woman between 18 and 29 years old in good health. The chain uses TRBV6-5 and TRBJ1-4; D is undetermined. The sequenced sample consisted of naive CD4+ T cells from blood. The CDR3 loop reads CASSYYGKLFF. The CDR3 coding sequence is TGTGCCAGCAGTTATTACGGAAAACTGTTTTTT.